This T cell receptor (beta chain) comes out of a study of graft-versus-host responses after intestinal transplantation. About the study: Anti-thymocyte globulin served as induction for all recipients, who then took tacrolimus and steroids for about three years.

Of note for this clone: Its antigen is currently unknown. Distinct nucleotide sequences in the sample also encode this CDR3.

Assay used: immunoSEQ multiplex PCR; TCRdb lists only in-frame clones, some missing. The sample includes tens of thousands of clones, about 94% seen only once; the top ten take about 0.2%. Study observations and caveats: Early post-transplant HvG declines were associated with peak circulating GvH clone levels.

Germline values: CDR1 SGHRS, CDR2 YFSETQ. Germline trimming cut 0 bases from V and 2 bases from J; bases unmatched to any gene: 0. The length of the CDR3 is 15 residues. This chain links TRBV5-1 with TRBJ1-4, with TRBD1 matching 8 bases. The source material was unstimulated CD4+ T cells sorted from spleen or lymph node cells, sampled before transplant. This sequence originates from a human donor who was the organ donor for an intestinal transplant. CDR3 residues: CASSLGQGTNEKLFF. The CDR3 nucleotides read TGCGCCAGCAGCTTGGGACAGGGGACTAATGAAAAACTGTTTTTT.